The 2 T cell receptor beta chains below come from one sample, sequenced in a study of cytomegalovirus exposure and HLA in healthy donors. Primers for the PCR totalled 60 Vbeta and 13 Jbeta. Clones were sequenced by immunoSEQ multiplex PCR, and TCRdb holds only the in-frame ones, with some missing. The top ten hold under 5% of the sample, which has about 100,000 clones, about 79% seen once. Sequencing was performed on PBMCs. The receptors derive from a female donor in good health and CMV-seropositive.

The J gene is TRBJ2-7, the V gene TRBV19, with D possibly TRBD1 on 6 matching bases. The V end lost 2 bases, the J end lost 2 bases, and 19 bases lay between the germline ends. CDR1 is LNHDA and CDR2 is SQIVND in the germline V gene (reference sequence). This CDR3 contains 17 residues. The CDR3 spells CASSIWSGAEFPYEQYF. Written as DNA, the CDR3 is TGTGCCAGTAGTATATGGTCAGGGGCAGAGTTTCCCTACGAGCAGTACTTC.

The rearrangement uses TRBV11-3 and TRBJ2-3, with D perhaps TRBD2 (6 bases). This CDR3 has 16 residues. The V gene's germline CDR1 is SGHNT and CDR2 YENEEA. Trimming cost V 0 bases and J 1 base, with 11 bases left between them. CDR3 sequence: CASSLDGAGGTDTQYF. The CDR3 DNA reads TGTGCCAGCAGCTTAGATGGAGCGGGCGGCACAGATACGCAGTATTTT.